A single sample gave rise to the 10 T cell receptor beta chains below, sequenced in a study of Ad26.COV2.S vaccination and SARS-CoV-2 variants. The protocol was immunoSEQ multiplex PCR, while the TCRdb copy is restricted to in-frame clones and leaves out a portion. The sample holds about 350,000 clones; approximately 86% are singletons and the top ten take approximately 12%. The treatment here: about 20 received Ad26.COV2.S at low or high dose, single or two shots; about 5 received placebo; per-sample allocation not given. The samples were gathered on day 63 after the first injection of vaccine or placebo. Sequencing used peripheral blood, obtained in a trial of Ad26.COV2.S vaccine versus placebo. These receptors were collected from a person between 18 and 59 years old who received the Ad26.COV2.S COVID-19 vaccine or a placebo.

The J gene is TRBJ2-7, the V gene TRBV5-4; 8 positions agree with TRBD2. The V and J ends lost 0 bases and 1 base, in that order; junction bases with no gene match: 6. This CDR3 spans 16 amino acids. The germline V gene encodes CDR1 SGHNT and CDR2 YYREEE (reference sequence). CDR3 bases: TGTGCCAGCAGCTTGGGAAAGGGGACTAGGTCCTACGAGCAGTACTTC. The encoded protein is CASSLGKGTRSYEQYF.

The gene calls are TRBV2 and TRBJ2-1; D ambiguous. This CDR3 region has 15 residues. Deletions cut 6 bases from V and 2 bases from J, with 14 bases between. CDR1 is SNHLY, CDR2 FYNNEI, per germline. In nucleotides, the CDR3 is TGTGCCAGCAGGGCCGGGTCCCCGGCCTACAATGAGCAGTTCTTC. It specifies CASRAGSPAYNEQFF.

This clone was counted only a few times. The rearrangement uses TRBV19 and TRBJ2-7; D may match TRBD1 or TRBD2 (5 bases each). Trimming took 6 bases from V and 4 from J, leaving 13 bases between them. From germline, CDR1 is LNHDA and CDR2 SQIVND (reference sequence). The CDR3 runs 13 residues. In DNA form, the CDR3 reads TGTGCCAGTAGGGGGGTCGGTTCGTACGAGCAGTACTTC. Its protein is CASRGVGSYEQYF.

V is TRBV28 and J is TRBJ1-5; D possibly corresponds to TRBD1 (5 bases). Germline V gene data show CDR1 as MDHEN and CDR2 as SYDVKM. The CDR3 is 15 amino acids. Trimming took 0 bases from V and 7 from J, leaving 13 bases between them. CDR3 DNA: TGTGCCAGCAGTTTATGGGGGCAGCAAAAGCAGCCCCAGCATTTT. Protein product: CASSLWGQQKQPQHF.

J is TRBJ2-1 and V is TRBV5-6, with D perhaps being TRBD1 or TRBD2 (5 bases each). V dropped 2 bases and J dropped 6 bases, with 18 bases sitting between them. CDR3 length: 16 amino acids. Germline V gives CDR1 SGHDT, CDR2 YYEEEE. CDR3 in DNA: TGTGCCAGCAGCTTATCTCAGGGACCCAACCCCAATGAGCAGTTCTTC. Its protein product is CASSLSQGPNPNEQFF.

In DNA, the CDR3 is TGTGCCAGCAGAATTACAGGGTATAACACTGAAGCTTTCTTT. It codes for CASRITGYNTEAFF. V and J are TRBV28 and TRBJ1-1, with D tentatively TRBD1 (6 bases). Germline V gene sequence: CDR1 MDHEN, CDR2 SYDVKM. The V gene lost 6 bases and the J gene lost 2 bases, with 13 bases spanning the gap. CDR3 length: 14 amino acids.

The CDR3 sequence: CASSPPTEETQYF. DNA for the CDR3: TGTGCCAGCTCACCACCGACTGAAGAGACCCAGTACTTC. The rearrangement joins TRBV18 to TRBJ2-5; D ambiguous. V dropped 0 bases and J dropped 3 bases, with 5 bases sitting between them. The germline V gene encodes CDR1 KGHSH and CDR2 LQKENI. This CDR3 has 13 residues.

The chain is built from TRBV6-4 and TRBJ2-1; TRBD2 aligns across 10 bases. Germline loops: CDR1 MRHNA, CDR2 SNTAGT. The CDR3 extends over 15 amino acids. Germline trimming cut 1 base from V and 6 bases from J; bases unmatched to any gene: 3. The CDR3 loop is CASSDLAGGCNEQFF. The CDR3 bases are TGTGCCAGCAGTGACTTAGCGGGAGGATGCAATGAGCAGTTCTTC.

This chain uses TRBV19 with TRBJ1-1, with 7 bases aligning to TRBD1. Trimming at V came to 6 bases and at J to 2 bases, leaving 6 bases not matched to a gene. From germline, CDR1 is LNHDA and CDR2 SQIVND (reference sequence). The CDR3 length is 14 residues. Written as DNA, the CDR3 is TGTGCCAGTAGACCCCGGGACAGAAACACTGAAGCTTTCTTT. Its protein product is CASRPRDRNTEAFF.

CDR3 sequence (DNA): TGTGCCAGCAGTCCCCTCCTAGCGAGCTCCTACAATGAGCAGTTCTTC. Translating gives CASSPLLASSYNEQFF. The chain recombines TRBV28 with TRBJ2-1, with a possible D match to TRBD2 (6 bases). CDR1 is MDHEN and CDR2 is SYDVKM in the germline V gene. The CDR3 is 16 amino acids. The V end lost 5 bases, the J end lost 0 bases, and 14 bases lay between the germline ends.